A single sample is the source of the 15 T cell receptor beta chains below, sequenced in a study of blood T cell repertoires in COVID-19. The data were produced by immunoSEQ multiplex PCR, yet TCRdb's version contains in-frame clones alone and is incomplete. The sample holds some 170,000 clones; roughly 90% are singletons and the top ten take roughly 1.6%. Sequenced: peripheral blood. These receptors came from a woman aged 50 to 65 with acute or convalescent COVID-19.

The V and J genes are TRBV20-1 and TRBJ2-7; weak D call: TRBD1 (7 bases). The CDR3 contains 15 residues. Germline loops: CDR1 DFQATT, CDR2 SNEGSKA (reference sequence). V lost 3 bases to trimming and J lost 8 bases, with 23 bases between them. CDR3 amino acids: CSASLRGALPTKQYF. CDR3 DNA sequence: TGCAGTGCTAGTCTCAGGGGGGCACTACCTACGAAGCAGTACTTC.

The chain employs TRBV7-9 and TRBJ1-5, with D possibly TRBD1 on 5 matching bases. CDR3 length equals 15 residues. Germline V CDR1 and CDR2: SEHNR, FQNEAQ (reference sequence). Trimming took off 1 base at V and 6 bases at J, with 13 bases between the two ends. The CDR3 coding sequence is TGTGCCAGCAGCTTAGGGAGGGCAGGGATTCAGCCCCAGCATTTT. Translating gives CASSLGRAGIQPQHF.

J is TRBJ1-2 and V is TRBV4-3; D may be TRBD1 (6 bases). Germline-derived CDR1 and CDR2 are LGHNA and YSLEER. The CDR3 covers 16 residues. V was trimmed by 0 bases and J by 4 bases, leaving 15 bases between them. This CDR3 is CASSQDLRTVTYGYTF. DNA of the CDR3: TGCGCCAGCAGCCAAGATCTTAGGACAGTTACCTATGGCTACACCTTC.

CDR3 residues: CASSRDSATNEKLFF. DNA for the CDR3: TGTGCCAGCAGTAGAGACAGTGCAACTAATGAAAAACTGTTTTTT. The chain combines TRBV6-5 with TRBJ1-4; TRBD1 is a possible D gene (5 bases). Per the germline V gene, CDR1 is MNHEY and CDR2 is SVGAGI. The length of the CDR3 is 15 residues. V was cut by 5 bases and J by 0 bases, with 10 bases left in between.

This clone appeared a few times. This sequence joins TRBV18 and TRBJ1-1; 8 bases are shared with TRBD1. Germline V gene sequence: CDR1 KGHSH, CDR2 LQKENI. J lost 11 bases, V lost 5 bases, and 7 bases had no gene match. The CDR3 totals 12 residues. As DNA, the CDR3 is TGTGCCAGCTCATCAGGACAGGGATGGGCTTTCTTT. It encodes CASSSGQGWAFF. Full variable domain (remainder filled in from reference TRBV18 and TRBJ1-1): NAGVMQNPRHLVRRRGQEARLRCSPMKGHSHVYWYRQLPEEGLKFMVYLQKENIIDESGMPKERFSAEFPKEGPSILRIQQVVRGDSAAYFCASSSGQGWAFFGQGTRLTVV.

This clone turned up a few times. The chain joins TRBV3-1 (or the pseudogene TRBV3-2) to TRBJ2-3; TRBD1 aligns across 7 bases. Germline CDR1 is LGHDT and CDR2 is YNNKEL (reference sequence). With 5 bases clipped from V and 3 bases from J, the junction kept 8 bases outside the gene matches. CDR3 length: 15 amino acids. The CDR3 sequence is CASSTRQGTTDTQYF. CDR3 nucleotides: TGTGCCAGCAGCACCCGACAGGGAACGACAGATACGCAGTATTTT.

CDR3 region: CAISESGAFDSPLHF. CDR3 bases: TGTGCCATCAGTGAGTCTGGGGCCTTTGATTCACCCCTCCACTTT. The rearrangement joins TRBV10-3 to TRBJ1-6; weak D call: TRBD1 (5 bases). This CDR3 has 15 residues. V was clipped by 0 bases and J by 8 bases, with 11 bases between them. Germline CDR1 ENHRY, CDR2 SYGVKD.

This chain connects TRBV6-2 or TRBV6-3 to TRBJ2-2; possibly TRBD1 for D (6 bases). This CDR3 spans 16 amino acids. Trimming left V 5 bases short and J 2 bases short, with 15 bases between. CDR1 and CDR2 (germline): MNHEY, SVGEGT. CDR3 residues: CASSRGRQVNTGELFF. The DNA of the CDR3 is TGTGCCAGCAGTAGGGGGAGACAGGTTAACACCGGGGAGCTGTTTTTT.

The J gene is TRBJ1-2, the V gene TRBV21-1; TRBD1 is taken as the D call from the table, unchecked against the DNA. TRBV21-1 is reported as a pseudogene. The CDR3 contains 16 residues. The CDR3 DNA reads TGTGCCGGCGCGGGACAGGAACCGAAACTCAACTATGGCTACACCTTC. It encodes CAGAGQEPKLNYGYTF.

The chain uses TRBV6-5 and TRBJ1-1; tentative D call: TRBD1 (6 bases). CDR1 is MNHEY and CDR2 is SVGAGI in the germline V gene. The CDR3 loop spans 14 amino acids. V gave up 7 bases and J gave up 5 bases, with 17 bases separating them. Written as DNA, the CDR3 is TGTGCCAGCATTAATGACCTTAGGGGGACTGAAGCTTTCTTT. It translates to CASINDLRGTEAFF.

The CDR3 bases are TGTGCCAGCAGGGGGGGATCGACAGAGACCCAGTACTTC. Translated, it gives CASRGGSTETQYF. The rearrangement uses TRBV5-4 and TRBJ2-5, with TRBD2 as a possible D gene (6 bases). The germline gives CDR1 SGHNT, CDR2 YYREEE (reference sequence). The CDR3 is 13 residues long. Deletions cut 5 bases from V and 4 bases from J, with 12 bases between.

The V gene is TRBV11-2, the J gene TRBJ1-2, with 7 bases matching TRBD1. The CDR3 is made up of 16 amino acids. Germline V lookup: CDR1 SGHAT, CDR2 FQNNGV. After removal of 5 bases from V and 4 bases from J, the junction contained 13 bases not matched to a gene. CDR3 region: CASSPGTAAHGYGYTF. The DNA of the CDR3 is TGTGCCAGCAGCCCAGGGACAGCCGCCCATGGCTATGGCTACACCTTC.

The chain employs TRBV29-1 and TRBJ2-3, with 7 bases identical to TRBD2. The CDR3 spans 12 residues. Germline V gene data show CDR1 as SQVTM and CDR2 as ANQGSEA. The CDR3, as DNA: TGCGCTGGAAAAGCGGGAACAGATACGCAGTATTTT. Translation gives CAGKAGTDTQYF.

The chain is built from TRBV7-2 and TRBJ1-2, with TRBD1 identical over 7 bases. The germline V gene has CDR1 SGHTA and CDR2 FQGNSA. This CDR3 contains 16 residues. V shed 5 bases and J 3 bases; nucleotides not matched to a gene: 12. In DNA form, the CDR3 reads TGTGCCAGCAGCCCTTCCACTCGACAGGGATACTATGGCTACACCTTC. This codes for CASSPSTRQGYYGYTF.

This rearrangement joins TRBV11-2 to TRBJ2-7; D is perhaps TRBD1 (6 bases). V was shortened by 5 bases and J by 0 bases, with 11 bases between the two germline ends. Germline CDR1 is SGHAT and CDR2 is FQNNGV. CDR3 length equals 14 residues. The chain's CDR3 is CASSPWDNSYEQYF. CDR3 DNA sequence: TGTGCCAGCAGCCCTTGGGACAACTCCTACGAGCAGTACTTC.